The 30 T cell receptor beta chains listed next were all sequenced from one sample in a study of control samples from healthy donors and cancer patients. Using immunoSEQ multiplex PCR, the repertoire was profiled, and TCRdb retains in-frame clones only, with some absent. This table holds 90,000 to 140,000 clones, around four fifths found once. What was sequenced was blood. These receptors all stem from a woman in her forties or fifties in good health.

This clone was recorded only once. V usage is TRBV5-1 and J usage is TRBJ2-1; D may be TRBD2 (5 bases). The V end was cut by 0 bases, the J end by 2 bases, with 9 bases between. The length of the CDR3 is 15 residues. Germline values: CDR1 SGHRS, CDR2 YFSETQ. CDR3 loop: CASSLGGNPYNEQFF. CDR3 DNA sequence: TGCGCCAGCAGCTTGGGAGGGAACCCCTACAATGAGCAGTTCTTC.

A note on this clone: Additional DNA sequences in this sample encode the identical CDR3. The rearrangement joins TRBV5-1 to TRBJ1-1; D ambiguous. Trimming took 4 bases from V and 2 from J, leaving 12 bases between them. The CDR3 loop spans 14 amino acids. CDR1 is SGHRS, CDR2 YFSETQ, per germline. CDR3 sequence (DNA): TGCGCCAGCAGCCTAACAGCTCGTAACACTGAAGCTTTCTTT. Residues: CASSLTARNTEAFF.

The V and J genes are TRBV6-5 and TRBJ1-2; a possible D gene is TRBD1 (5 bases). The V end lost 6 bases, the J end lost 5 bases, and 16 bases lay between the germline ends. The CDR3 totals 14 residues. Germline V lookup: CDR1 MNHEY, CDR2 SVGAGI. CDR3 DNA: TGTGCCAGCAGACACGACAGTGTCGGATATGGCTACACCTTC. Protein: CASRHDSVGYGYTF.

This chain joins TRBV28 and TRBJ1-3; 7 bases are a match to TRBD1. Germline loops: CDR1 MDHEN, CDR2 SYDVKM. Trimming removed 3 bases from V and 4 bases from J; junction bases left unmatched: 6. The CDR3 is made up of 15 amino acids. CDR3: CASSFGGGRGNTIYF. CDR3 DNA sequence: TGTGCCAGCAGTTTCGGAGGGGGCCGAGGAAACACCATATATTTT.

In DNA form, the CDR3 reads TGTGCCAGCAGCTTAGCGGGAGTGAACTCTGGGGCCAACGTCCTGACTTTC. Its protein product is CASSLAGVNSGANVLTF. The chain links TRBV7-3 to TRBJ2-6; 7 positions agree with TRBD2. J lost 0 bases, V lost 2 bases, and 4 bases had no gene match. CDR3 length equals 17 residues. Per germline, CDR1 SGHTA and CDR2 FQGTGA.

This clone was observed once. The rearrangement joins TRBV6-2 or TRBV6-3 to TRBJ2-2, with D uncertain. The CDR3 sequence is 12 residues long. The germline V and J ends were trimmed by 5 bases and 6 bases, with 7 bases remaining between them. Germline CDR1 and CDR2: MNHEY and SVGEGT. CDR3 loop: CASSLHAGELFF. The CDR3 DNA is TGTGCCAGCAGTCTTCATGCCGGGGAGCTGTTTTTT.

Only one count was recorded for this clone. V gene TRBV28 combines with J gene TRBJ1-3; D remains ambiguous. In germline, CDR1 is MDHEN, CDR2 SYDVKM. The V end lost 3 bases, the J end lost 2 bases, and 11 bases lay between the germline ends. This CDR3 is built from 15 residues. The CDR3 sequence: CASSFGFVAGNTIYF. The CDR3 DNA reads TGTGCCAGCAGTTTCGGATTTGTAGCTGGAAACACCATATATTTT.

The J gene is TRBJ1-3, the V gene TRBV30; D perhaps matches TRBD1 (6 bases). The V end was cut by 2 bases, the J end by 4 bases, with 15 bases between. CDR3 length: 15 residues. Germline V gives CDR1 GTSNPN, CDR2 SVGIG (reference sequence). The CDR3 nucleotides are TGTGCCTGGAGTCCTTATCAGGGGTACGGAAACACCATATATTTT. Protein product: CAWSPYQGYGNTIYF.

V and J are TRBV11-2 and TRBJ1-1; TRBD1 aligns across 8 bases. The germline gives CDR1 SGHAT, CDR2 FQNNGV. The CDR3 is 15 residues long. Trimming took 3 bases from V and 5 from J; bases not matched to a gene: 8. The CDR3 protein is CASSLLFRGQTEAFF. The CDR3 coding sequence is TGTGCCAGCAGCTTGCTGTTCAGGGGGCAAACTGAAGCTTTCTTT.

The chain carries TRBV4-3 and TRBJ2-2; 10 nucleotides match TRBD2. CDR1 and CDR2 from the germline V gene are LGHNA and YSLEER. CDR3 length equals 18 residues. V lost 4 bases to trimming and J lost 7 bases; unmatched junction nucleotides: 15. DNA for the CDR3: TGCGCCAGCAGCCCTCGACTAGCGGGCAAATCAGAGGGCGGGGAGCTGTTTTTT. Its translation is CASSPRLAGKSEGGELFF.

The V call is TRBV20-1, the J call TRBJ2-1, with no clear D. Germline CDR1 reads DFQATT; CDR2 reads SNEGSKA (reference sequence). V lost 5 bases and J lost 2, with 4 bases in between. This CDR3 has 11 amino acids. CDR3 nucleotide sequence: TGCAGTGCTGTGACCTACAATGAGCAGTTCTTC. Translated: CSAVTYNEQFF.

The V gene is TRBV29-1, the J gene TRBJ2-1; TRBD1 or TRBD2 may be the D gene (5 bases each). V was trimmed by 5 bases and J by 4 bases, leaving 24 bases between them. From germline, CDR1 is SQVTM and CDR2 ANQGSEA. The CDR3 is made up of 17 amino acids. This chain's CDR3 is CSVSSPSGQGTYNEQFF. The CDR3 region has the DNA TGCAGCGTTTCGTCCCCCTCGGGGCAGGGTACTTACAATGAGCAGTTCTTC.

V gene TRBV9 combines with J gene TRBJ2-5, with TRBD1 matching over 8 bases. J gave up 1 base and V 2 bases, and 4 bases lay outside the gene matches. This CDR3 has 15 amino acids. CDR1 is SGDLS, CDR2 YYNGEE, per germline. CDR3 nucleotide sequence: TGTGCCAGCAGCGTTGGAACAGGGGGCCAAGAGACCCAGTACTTC. Translation gives CASSVGTGGQETQYF.

The rearrangement links TRBV24-1 to TRBJ2-7; 9 nucleotides align to TRBD1. The V and J ends lost 5 bases and 6 bases, in that order; junction bases with no gene match: 7. Per the germline V gene, CDR1 is KGHDR and CDR2 is SFDVKD. This CDR3 spans 14 amino acids. The CDR3 sequence: CATSGGQGRGEQYF. The CDR3 nucleotides are TGTGCCACCAGTGGGGGACAGGGTCGGGGCGAGCAGTACTTC.

This chain links TRBV4-3 with TRBJ2-1; 11 bases align to TRBD2. V was pared by 4 bases and J by 8 bases, with 7 bases of the junction left unmatched. From germline, CDR1 is LGHNA and CDR2 YSLEER. The CDR3 runs to 15 residues. The CDR3 DNA reads as TGCGCCAGCAGCCTTAGCGGGAGGGCCGAGGATGAGCAGTTCTTC. Residues: CASSLSGRAEDEQFF.

This chain joins TRBV20-1 and TRBJ1-3; D is undetermined. This CDR3 has 14 amino acids. Germline CDR1 and CDR2: DFQATT and SNEGSKA (reference sequence). V was clipped by 3 bases and J by 4 bases, with 13 bases between them. CDR3 region: CSASRQAYGNTIYF. The CDR3 bases are TGCAGTGCTAGTCGGCAGGCTTACGGAAACACCATATATTTT.

V and J are TRBV4-2 and TRBJ2-1; TRBD2 matches 7 bases. V gave up 5 bases and J gave up 5 bases; unmatched junction bases: 12. The CDR3 is 16 residues long. The germline V gene encodes CDR1 LGHNA and CDR2 YNFKEQ. Here the CDR3 reads CASSLHTGGSDNEQFF. The CDR3 DNA sequence: TGTGCCAGCAGCTTACACACCGGGGGGTCAGACAATGAGCAGTTCTTC.

The chain recombines TRBV28 with TRBJ2-2, with 8 bases aligning to TRBD1. V trimming: 2 bases; J trimming: 6 bases; junction bases outside the gene matches: 5. This CDR3 has 15 amino acids. The germline CDR1 and CDR2 sequences are MDHEN and SYDVKM. The CDR3 region is CASSLLGTGPGELFF. The CDR3 region has the DNA TGTGCCAGCAGTTTACTCGGGACAGGCCCCGGGGAGCTGTTTTTT.

The rearrangement uses TRBV18 and TRBJ1-2, with 8 bases identical to TRBD1. Germline V CDR1 and CDR2: KGHSH, LQKENI. There are 15 residues in the CDR3. The trim removed 3 bases at V and 8 bases at J, leaving 11 bases unmatched. The CDR3 region is CASSPGTGQKGGYTF. For the CDR3, the DNA is TGTGCCAGCTCACCCGGGACAGGCCAGAAGGGGGGCTACACCTTC.

The chain recombines TRBV10-2 with TRBJ1-1, with a tentative D call TRBD1 (6 bases). The CDR3 covers 14 residues. With 2 bases removed from V and 5 bases from J, the gap between germline ends came to 12 bases. CDR1 WSHSY and CDR2 SAAADI come from the germline V gene. CDR3 in amino acids: CASSELGGGTEAFF. The DNA for the CDR3 is TGCGCCAGCAGTGAGCTTGGAGGGGGGACTGAAGCTTTCTTT.

The V and J genes are TRBV4-2 and TRBJ2-2; D possibly corresponds to TRBD1 (6 bases). The CDR3 covers 17 residues. Germline V lookup: CDR1 LGHNA, CDR2 YNFKEQ. Trimming stripped 5 bases from V and 8 bases from J, with 24 bases between. CDR3 sequence: CASSRGIATSPTGELFF. The DNA for the CDR3 is TGTGCCAGCAGCAGGGGGATAGCTACATCGCCCACTGGGGAGCTGTTTTTT.

Written as DNA, the CDR3 is TGCAGTGCTAGTAAGACCCCGAGGCCAACAGGGGTCTATGGCTACACCTTC. This translates into CSASKTPRPTGVYGYTF. This chain joins TRBV20-1 and TRBJ1-2, with 7 bases matching TRBD1. CDR3 length equals 17 residues. V lost 3 bases to trimming and J lost 4 bases; unmatched junction nucleotides: 17. The germline CDR1 and CDR2 sequences are DFQATT and SNEGSKA (reference sequence).

The rearrangement joins TRBV14 to TRBJ1-6, with TRBD1 identical over 7 bases. This CDR3 contains 15 residues. Per the germline V gene, CDR1 is SGHDN and CDR2 is FVKESK. Unmatched junction bases numbered 2, after V lost 2 bases and J lost 4 bases. The chain's CDR3 is CASSQRDSYNSPLHF. Written as DNA, the CDR3 is TGTGCCAGCAGCCAACGGGACAGTTATAATTCACCCCTCCACTTT.

The chain combines TRBV27 with TRBJ2-7, with no clear D. The V end lost 5 bases, the J end lost 3 bases, and 14 bases lay between the germline ends. CDR1 and CDR2 (germline): MNHEY, SMNVEV (reference sequence). This CDR3 contains 14 residues. CDR3 nucleotides: TGTGCCAGCAGTCCCGGACGGACCTTCTACGAGCAGTACTTC. It codes for CASSPGRTFYEQYF.

This sequence joins TRBV27 and TRBJ2-5; D unclear. Deletions cut 10 bases from V and 4 bases from J, with 10 bases between. CDR3 length: 11 amino acids. Germline CDR1 reads MNHEY; CDR2 reads SMNVEV (reference sequence). The CDR3 is CATQPGETQYF. As DNA, the CDR3 is TGTGCCACTCAGCCCGGAGAGACCCAGTACTTC.

The V and J genes are TRBV5-4 and TRBJ2-7; D unresolved. The CDR3 contains 13 residues. V was clipped by 0 bases and J by 5 bases, with 9 bases between them. Germline values: CDR1 SGHNT, CDR2 YYREEE (reference sequence). The CDR3 loop reads CASSLAGSDEQYF. DNA of the CDR3: TGTGCCAGCAGCTTGGCGGGTTCGGACGAGCAGTACTTC.

The chain combines TRBV29-1 with TRBJ1-1, with D unclear. Germline V gene data show CDR1 as SQVTM and CDR2 as ANQGSEA. V gave up 7 bases and J gave up 0 bases, with 18 bases separating them. The CDR3 length is 15 residues. In DNA, the CDR3 is TGCAGCGCCCGGACCTTACCTAACATGAACACTGAAGCTTTCTTT. Its translation is CSARTLPNMNTEAFF.

CDR3 DNA sequence: TGTGCCATCAGACCACGGACAGGGTATGGCTACACCTTC. The encoded protein is CAIRPRTGYGYTF. The rearrangement joins TRBV10-3 to TRBJ1-2; TRBD1 agrees at 8 bases. Trimming cost V 6 bases and J 5 bases; bases outside gene matches: 5. This CDR3 comprises 13 residues. Germline V gene sequence: CDR1 ENHRY, CDR2 SYGVKD.

The chain uses TRBV7-9 and TRBJ2-5, with 10 bases identical to TRBD2. The germline V gene encodes CDR1 SEHNR and CDR2 FQNEAQ (reference sequence). Trimming at V came to 2 bases and at J to 4 bases, leaving 4 bases not matched to a gene. The CDR3 spans 15 residues. CDR3 nucleotides: TGTGCCAGCAGCTTATTACTAGCGGGAATAGAGACCCAGTACTTC. Translated: CASSLLLAGIETQYF.

This clone has a single count. The rearrangement joins TRBV11-3 to TRBJ2-7; D might be TRBD1 (5 bases). Per germline, CDR1 SGHNT and CDR2 YENEEA. The V end was cut by 6 bases, the J end by 6 bases, with 21 bases between. This CDR3 region has 15 residues. This CDR3 is CASSLTGQATGEQYF. The CDR3 DNA is TGTGCCAGCAGTCTAACAGGTCAGGCTACAGGCGAGCAGTACTTC.